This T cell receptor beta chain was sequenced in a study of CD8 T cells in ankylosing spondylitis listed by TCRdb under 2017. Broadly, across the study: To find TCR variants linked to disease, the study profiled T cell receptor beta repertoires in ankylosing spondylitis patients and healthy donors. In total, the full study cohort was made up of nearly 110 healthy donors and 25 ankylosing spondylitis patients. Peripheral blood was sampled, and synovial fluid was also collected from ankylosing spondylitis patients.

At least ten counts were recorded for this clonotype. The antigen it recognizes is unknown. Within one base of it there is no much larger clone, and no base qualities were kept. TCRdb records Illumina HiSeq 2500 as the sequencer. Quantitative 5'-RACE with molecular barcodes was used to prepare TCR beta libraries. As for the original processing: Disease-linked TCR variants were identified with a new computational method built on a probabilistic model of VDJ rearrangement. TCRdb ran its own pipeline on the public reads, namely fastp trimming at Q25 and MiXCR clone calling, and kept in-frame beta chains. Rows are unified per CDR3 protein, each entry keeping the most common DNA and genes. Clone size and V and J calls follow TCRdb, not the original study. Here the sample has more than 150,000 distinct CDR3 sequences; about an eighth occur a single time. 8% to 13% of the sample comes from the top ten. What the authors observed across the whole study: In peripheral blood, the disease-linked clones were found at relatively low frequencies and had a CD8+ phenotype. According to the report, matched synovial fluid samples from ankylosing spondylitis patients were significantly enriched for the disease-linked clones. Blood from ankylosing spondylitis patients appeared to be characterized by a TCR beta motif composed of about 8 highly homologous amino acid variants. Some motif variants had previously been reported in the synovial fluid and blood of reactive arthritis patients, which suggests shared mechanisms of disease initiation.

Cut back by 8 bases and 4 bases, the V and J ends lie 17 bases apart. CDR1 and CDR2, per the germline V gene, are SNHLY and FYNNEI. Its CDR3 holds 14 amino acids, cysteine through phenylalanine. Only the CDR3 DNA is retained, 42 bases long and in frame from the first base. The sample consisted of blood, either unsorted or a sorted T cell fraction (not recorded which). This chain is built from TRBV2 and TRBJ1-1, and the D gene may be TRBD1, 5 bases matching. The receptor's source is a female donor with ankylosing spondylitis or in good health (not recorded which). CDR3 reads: CASCRTLGGTEAFF. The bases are TGTGCCAGCTGTCGGACGCTTGGGGGCACTGAAGCTTTCTTT.